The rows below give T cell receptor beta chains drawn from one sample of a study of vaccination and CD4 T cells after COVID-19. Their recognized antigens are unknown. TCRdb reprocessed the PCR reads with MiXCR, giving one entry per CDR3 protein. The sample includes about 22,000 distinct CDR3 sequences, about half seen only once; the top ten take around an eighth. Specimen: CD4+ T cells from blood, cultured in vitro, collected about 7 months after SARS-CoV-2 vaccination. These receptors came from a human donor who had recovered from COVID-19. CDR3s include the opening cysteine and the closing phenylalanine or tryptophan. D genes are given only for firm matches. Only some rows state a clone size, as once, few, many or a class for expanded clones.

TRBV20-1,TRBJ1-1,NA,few,TGCAGTGCTAGTATTCCAGGGTGGGGCACTGAAGCTTTCTTT,CSASIPGWGTEAFF
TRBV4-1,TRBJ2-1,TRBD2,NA,TGCGCCAGCAGCACACGGGGGGGCCCGAATGAGCAGTTCTTC,CASSTRGGPNEQFF
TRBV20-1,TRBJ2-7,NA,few,TGCAGTGCTAGGTTAGCGAGCTCCTACGAGCAGTACTTC,CSARLASSYEQYF
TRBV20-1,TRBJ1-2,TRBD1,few,TGCAGTGCTCGACAGGGGGCGTTTGGCTACACCTTC,CSARQGAFGYTF
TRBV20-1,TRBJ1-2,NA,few,TGCAGTGCACGGGAGGGTAGCCATGGCTACACCTTC,CSAREGSHGYTF
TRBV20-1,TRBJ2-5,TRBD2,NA,TGCAGTGCTGAGGGGGTGGCGGGAGGCCTCCAAGAGACCCAGTACTTC,CSAEGVAGGLQETQYF
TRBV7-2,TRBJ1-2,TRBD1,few,TGTGCCAGCAGGCCAGGGGGCCGGGACTATGGCTACACCTTC,CASRPGGRDYGYTF
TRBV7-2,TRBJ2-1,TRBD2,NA,TGTGCCAGCAGCCGGACTAGCGGACCTTACAATGAGCAGTTCTTC,CASSRTSGPYNEQFF
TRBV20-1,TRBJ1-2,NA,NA,TGCAGTGCTCGGGGATCCGCTCGAGGTGGCTATGGCTACACCTTC,CSARGSARGGYGYTF
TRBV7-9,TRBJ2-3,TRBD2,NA,TGTGCCAGCAGCCCGGGACTAGCGGGAGGGCCGTCAGATACGCAGTATTTT,CASSPGLAGGPSDTQYF
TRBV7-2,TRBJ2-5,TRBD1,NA,TGTGCCAGCAGCTTAGCGACAGGGGAGTACCAAGAGACCCAGTACTTC,CASSLATGEYQETQYF
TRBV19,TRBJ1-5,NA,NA,TGTGCCAGTGGGCCTAAAAGCAATCAGCCCCAGCATTTT,CASGPKSNQPQHF
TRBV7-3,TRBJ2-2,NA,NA,TGTGCCAGCAGCTTTGAGGCGGGTGGCACCGGGGAGCTGTTTTTT,CASSFEAGGTGELFF
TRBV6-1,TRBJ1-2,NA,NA,TGTGCCAGCAGTCCGTGGGGGGACTATGGCTACACCTTC,CASSPWGDYGYTF
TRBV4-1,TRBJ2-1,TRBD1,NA,TGCGCCAGCAGCCGTGGGCAGGGGGCTTGGAATGAGCAGTTCTTC,CASSRGQGAWNEQFF
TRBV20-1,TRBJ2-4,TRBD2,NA,TGCAGTGCGGTCCGGGAGGGATACATTCAGTACTTC,CSAVREGYIQYF
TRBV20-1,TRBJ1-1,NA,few,TGCAGTGCCCGCCACGGGACGTTGAACACTGAAGCTTTCTTT,CSARHGTLNTEAFF
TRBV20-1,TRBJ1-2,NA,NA,TGCAGTGCTGGAGGGCGGGCAGGGGAGAGCTATGGCTACACCTTC,CSAGGRAGESYGYTF
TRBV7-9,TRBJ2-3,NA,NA,TGTGCCAGCAGCTTGTGGGACCGGGGCACAGATACGCAGTATTTT,CASSLWDRGTDTQYF
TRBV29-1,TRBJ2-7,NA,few,TGCAGCGTTGGTACGGACTACGAGCAGTACTTC,CSVGTDYEQYF
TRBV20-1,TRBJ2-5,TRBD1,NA,TGCAGTGCCCCCCTCGGGTCAGGGGGCGAAGAGACCCAGTACTTC,CSAPLGSGGEETQYF
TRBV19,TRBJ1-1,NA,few,TGTGCCAGTATGGCGGAGTATGCTGAAGCTTTCTTT,CASMAEYAEAFF
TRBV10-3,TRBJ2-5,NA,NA,TGTGCCATCAGTGAGTTCGTTGGGGCTGGCCAAGAGACCCAGTACTTC,CAISEFVGAGQETQYF
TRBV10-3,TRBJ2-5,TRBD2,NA,TGTGCCATCAGTGAAAACGCGGGGGTCCAAGAGACCCAGTACTTC,CAISENAGVQETQYF